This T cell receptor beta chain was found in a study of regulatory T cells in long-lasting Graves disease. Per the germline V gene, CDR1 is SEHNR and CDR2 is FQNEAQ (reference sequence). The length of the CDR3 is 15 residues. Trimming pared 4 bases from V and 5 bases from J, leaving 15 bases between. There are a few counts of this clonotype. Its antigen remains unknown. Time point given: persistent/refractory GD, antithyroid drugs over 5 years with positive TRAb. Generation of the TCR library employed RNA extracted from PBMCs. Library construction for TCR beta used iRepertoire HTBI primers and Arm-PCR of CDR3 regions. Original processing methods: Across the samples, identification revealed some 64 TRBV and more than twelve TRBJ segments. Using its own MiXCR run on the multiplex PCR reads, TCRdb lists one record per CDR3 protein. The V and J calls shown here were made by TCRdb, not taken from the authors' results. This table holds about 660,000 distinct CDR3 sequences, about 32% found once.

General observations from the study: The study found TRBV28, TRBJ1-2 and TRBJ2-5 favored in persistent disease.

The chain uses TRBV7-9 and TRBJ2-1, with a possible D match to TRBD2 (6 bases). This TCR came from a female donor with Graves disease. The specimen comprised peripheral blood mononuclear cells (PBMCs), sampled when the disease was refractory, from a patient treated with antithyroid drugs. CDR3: CASSSSTSTDNEQFF. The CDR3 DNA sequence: TGTGCCAGCAGCTCCAGTACTAGCACCGACAATGAGCAGTTCTTC.